This T cell receptor (beta chain) was sequenced in a study of T-cell memory formation after mild COVID-19. The CDR3 spans 12 residues. CDR1 SGHDT and CDR2 YYEEEE come from the germline V gene. V gave up 5 bases and J gave up 15 bases; unmatched junction bases: 7. TCRdb ran MiXCR on the 5' RACE reads and lists one entry per CDR3 protein. This table holds roughly 120,000 distinct CDR3 sequences, roughly 15% found once. The chain is built from TRBV5-6 and TRBJ2-1, with 11 bases that match TRBD1. The origin of this receptor is an adult woman who had mild COVID-19 (a few samples of this study predate the infection). Cell type and time point are not known. Sequencing input: PBMCs or a T cell subset sorted from them (not recorded which). The CDR3 here is CASRNRDRGLFF. In DNA, the CDR3 is TGTGCCAGCAGGAACCGGGACAGGGGGTTGTTCTTC.